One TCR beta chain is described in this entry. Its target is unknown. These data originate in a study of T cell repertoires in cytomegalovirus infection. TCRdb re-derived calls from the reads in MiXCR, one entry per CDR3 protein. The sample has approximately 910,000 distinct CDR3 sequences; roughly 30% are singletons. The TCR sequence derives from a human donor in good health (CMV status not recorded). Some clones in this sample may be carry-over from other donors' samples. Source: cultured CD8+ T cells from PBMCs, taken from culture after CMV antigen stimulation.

CDR3 region: CASSYSAQNTGELFF. The CDR3 coding sequence is TGTGCCAGCAGTTATAGCGCGCAGAACACCGGGGAGCTGTTTTTT. J is TRBJ2-2 and V is TRBV6-5, with D possibly being TRBD2 (5 bases). This CDR3 is built from 15 residues. Germline V lookup: CDR1 MNHEY, CDR2 SVGAGI. Deletions cut 3 bases from V and 1 base from J, with 9 bases between.